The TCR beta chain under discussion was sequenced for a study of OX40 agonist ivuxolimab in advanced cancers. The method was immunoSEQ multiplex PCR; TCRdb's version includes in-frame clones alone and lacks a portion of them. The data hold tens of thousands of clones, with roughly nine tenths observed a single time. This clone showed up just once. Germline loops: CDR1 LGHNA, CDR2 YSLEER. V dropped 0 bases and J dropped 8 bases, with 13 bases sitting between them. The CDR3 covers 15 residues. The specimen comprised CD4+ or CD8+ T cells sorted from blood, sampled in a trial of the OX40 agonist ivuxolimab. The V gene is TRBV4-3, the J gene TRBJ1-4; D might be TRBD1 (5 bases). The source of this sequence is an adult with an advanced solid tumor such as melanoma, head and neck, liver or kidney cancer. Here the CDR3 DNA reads TGCGCCAGCAGCCAAGAGCCGGGACGGGAGGAAAAACTGTTTTTT. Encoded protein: CASSQEPGREEKLFF.